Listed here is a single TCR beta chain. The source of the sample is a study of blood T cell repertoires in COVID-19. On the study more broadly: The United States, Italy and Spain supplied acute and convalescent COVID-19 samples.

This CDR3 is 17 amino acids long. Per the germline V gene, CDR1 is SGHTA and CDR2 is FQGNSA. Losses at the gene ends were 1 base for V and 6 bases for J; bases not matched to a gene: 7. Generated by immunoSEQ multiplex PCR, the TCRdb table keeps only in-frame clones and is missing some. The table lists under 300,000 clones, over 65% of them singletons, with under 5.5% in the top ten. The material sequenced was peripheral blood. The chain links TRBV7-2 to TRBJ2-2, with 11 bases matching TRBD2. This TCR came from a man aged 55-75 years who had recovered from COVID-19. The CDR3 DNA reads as TGTGCCAGCAGCTTAGTAGCGGGGGGGCTTCGGTCCGGGGAGCTGTTTTTT. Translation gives CASSLVAGGLRSGELFF.